There are a few counts of the clone carrying this TCR beta chain. What it binds is not known. The source of the sample is a study of cytomegalovirus exposure and HLA in healthy donors. As for the study in general: Tens of millions of unique TCRs from HLA-typed donors made up an early data release.

The germline gives CDR1 SGHDT, CDR2 YYEEEE. The CDR3 sequence is 13 residues long. With 6 bases removed from V and 0 bases from J, the gap between germline ends came to 9 bases. Primers included in the PCR were 60 Vbeta and 13 Jbeta primers. TCRdb's copy holds only in-frame clones and misses some; the assay was immunoSEQ multiplex PCR. The table shows more than 25,000 clones, with about two thirds occurring only once. General study points: A later analysis reportedly identified an Asian-associated ancestry cluster as carrying fewer N-insertions than the approximately 640-donor mean. Later on, analysis showed that most CMV-associated TCR beta chains appeared to be HLA-restricted.

Sequenced sample: PBMCs. The V call is TRBV5-6, the J call TRBJ1-2; tentative D call: TRBD1 (6 bases). The clonotype originates from a woman aged 45-59 years in good health and CMV-seronegative. CDR3 region: CASTGQSNYGYTF. The CDR3 nucleotides read TGTGCCAGCACAGGACAGTCTAACTATGGCTACACCTTC.